Shown below are 22 T cell receptor beta chains from a single sample sequenced in a study of blood T cell repertoires in COVID-19. Only in-frame clones appear in the TCRdb table, and some are missing; sequencing was by immunoSEQ multiplex PCR. The top ten clones hold about 1.5% of a sample with more than 250,000 clones, roughly 90% of them seen once. Material for sequencing was PBMCs or T cells enriched from blood (not recorded which). Receptors originate from a young woman with acute COVID-19.

The chain couples TRBV5-1 to TRBJ2-1; D is perhaps TRBD1 (6 bases). Germline CDR1 is SGHRS and CDR2 is YFSETQ. There are 13 residues in the CDR3. The V end lost 4 bases, the J end lost 8 bases, and 13 bases lay between the germline ends. This CDR3 reads CASSPPDSYEQFF. For the CDR3, the DNA is TGCGCCAGCAGCCCACCGGACAGCTATGAGCAGTTCTTC.

The gene calls are TRBV19 and TRBJ2-1, with 8 nucleotides matching TRBD2. The CDR3 spans 15 residues. V lost 5 bases and J lost 4; bases outside the gene matches: 7. Germline V gene lookup returns CDR1 LNHDA and CDR2 SQIVND (reference sequence). In DNA, the CDR3 is TGTGCCAGTAGTTTGTCGCGGGAGGTGTACAATGAGCAGTTCTTC. As protein: CASSLSREVYNEQFF.

The chain employs TRBV28 and TRBJ1-2; 8 nucleotides match TRBD1. Germline CDR1 MDHEN, CDR2 SYDVKM. The length of the CDR3 is 15 residues. V gave up 6 bases and J gave up 3 bases; unmatched junction bases: 9. Here the CDR3 DNA reads TGTGCCAGCAGATCTCAGGGGGCGCGCTACTATGGCTACACCTTC. Its protein is CASRSQGARYYGYTF.

The gene calls are TRBV15 and TRBJ2-1; 8 nucleotides line up with TRBD2. The CDR3 has 16 residues. Germline CDR1 LNHNV, CDR2 YYDKDF (reference sequence). V was clipped by 2 bases and J by 4 bases; unmatched bases: 7. The chain's CDR3 is CATSRHSGIGYNEQFF. CDR3 in DNA: TGTGCCACCAGCAGACATAGCGGGATAGGATACAATGAGCAGTTCTTC.

This clone appeared once. This chain's CDR3 is CSVLAGFTEAFF. CDR3 sequence (DNA): TGCAGCGTTTTAGCAGGGTTCACTGAAGCTTTCTTT. The chain joins TRBV29-1 to TRBJ1-1; perhaps TRBD1 as D (5 bases). The length of the CDR3 is 12 residues. V gave up 5 bases and J gave up 4 bases, with 11 bases separating them. Germline values: CDR1 SQVTM, CDR2 ANQGSEA. The full variable domain, completed using reference TRBV29-1 and TRBJ1-1, is SAVISQKPSRDICQRGTSLTIQCQVDSQVTMMFWYRQQPGQSLTLIATANQGSEATYESGFVIDKFPISRPNLTFSTLTVSNMSPEDSSIYLCSVLAGFTEAFFGQGTRLTVV.

This chain joins TRBV28 and TRBJ2-1; a possible D gene is TRBD1 (6 bases). The CDR3 consists of 13 residues. Germline CDR1 reads MDHEN; CDR2 reads SYDVKM. The V end was cut by 7 bases, the J end by 7 bases, with 14 bases between. In DNA form, the CDR3 reads TGTGCCAGCACCAAAGACAGGCGGAATGAGCAGTTCTTC. This codes for CASTKDRRNEQFF.

The genes are TRBV29-1 and TRBJ2-1; unclear D gene. Germline CDR1 is SQVTM and CDR2 is ANQGSEA. The CDR3 contains 17 residues. Trimming left V 0 bases short and J 0 bases short, with 15 bases between. CDR3 loop: CSVEDEAHSLSYNEQFF. The DNA of the CDR3 is TGCAGCGTTGAAGATGAGGCCCACTCCCTCTCCTACAATGAGCAGTTCTTC.

V gene TRBV6-5 combines with J gene TRBJ2-7, with TRBD2 as a possible D gene (6 bases). In germline, CDR1 is MNHEY, CDR2 SVGAGI. The CDR3 is 16 residues long. Trimming removed 2 bases from V and 2 bases from J, with 16 bases in between. The chain's CDR3 is CASSYGTSSVTYEQYF. In DNA, the CDR3 is TGTGCCAGCAGTTACGGCACTAGCTCCGTCACCTACGAGCAGTACTTC.

The V and J genes are TRBV7-9 and TRBJ2-1; 8 nucleotides agree with TRBD2. CDR1 and CDR2 (germline): SEHNR, FQNEAQ (reference sequence). This CDR3 has 17 amino acids. V shed 2 bases and J 7 bases; nucleotides not matched to a gene: 13. This chain's CDR3 is CASSLTSPGLENNEQFF. DNA of the CDR3: TGTGCCAGCAGCTTAACCTCCCCGGGACTAGAGAATAATGAGCAGTTCTTC.

The chain couples TRBV11-2 to TRBJ2-3; D not resolved. Between the trimmed V and J ends, which lost 5 bases and 7 bases, there was a span of 13 bases. Germline V lookup: CDR1 SGHAT, CDR2 FQNNGV. The CDR3 covers 13 residues. CDR3 sequence reads: CASSLITDHTQYF. The CDR3 region has the DNA TGTGCCAGCAGCCTAATAACTGATCATACGCAGTATTTT.

Only a few counts were recorded for this clone. The V gene is TRBV4-1, the J gene TRBJ1-4; D uncertain. V lost 4 bases, J lost 1 base, and 7 bases lay in between. The V gene's germline CDR1 is MGHRA and CDR2 YSYEKL. The CDR3 is made up of 14 amino acids. CDR3 loop: CASSLYRTNEKLFF. In nucleotides, the CDR3 is TGCGCCAGCAGCCTCTACAGAACTAATGAAAAACTGTTTTTT.

The chain recombines TRBV27 with TRBJ1-5; 7 bases agree with TRBD1. The CDR3 has 15 residues. The trim removed 5 bases at V and 7 bases at J, leaving 11 bases unmatched. Germline values: CDR1 MNHEY, CDR2 SMNVEV (reference sequence). CDR3 coding DNA: TGTGCCAGCAGTGCCAGGGGGGTTGGGAGCCAGCCCCAGCATTTT. Translated, it gives CASSARGVGSQPQHF.

The rearrangement uses TRBV6-5 and TRBJ2-1, with 7 bases identical to TRBD1. V trimming: 7 bases; J trimming: 4 bases; junction bases outside the gene matches: 1. Looked up from germline, CDR1 is MNHEY and CDR2 is SVGAGI. CDR3 length: 12 residues. The CDR3 is CASTDRYNEQFF. In DNA, the CDR3 is TGTGCCAGCACGGACAGGTACAATGAGCAGTTCTTC.

This clone was picked up a small number of times. V and J are TRBV3-1 (or the pseudogene TRBV3-2) and TRBJ1-3; D is possibly TRBD1 (5 bases). CDR3 size: 17 residues. Deletions cut 0 bases from V and 3 bases from J, with 15 bases between. In germline, CDR1 is LGHDT, CDR2 YNNKEL (reference sequence). CDR3 DNA sequence: TGTGCCAGCAGCCAAGACGTCCGGGGGACGGATGGAAACACCATATATTTT. Protein sequence: CASSQDVRGTDGNTIYF.

The CDR3 loop reads CASSYSSRDPRNEQFF. The CDR3 coding sequence is TGTGCCAGCAGTTACTCGAGCCGGGATCCCAGAAATGAGCAGTTCTTC. The chain combines TRBV6-2 or TRBV6-3 with TRBJ2-1; a weak D match, TRBD2 (5 bases). Germline V lookup: CDR1 MNHEY, CDR2 SVGEGT. This CDR3 comprises 16 residues. V was pared by 0 bases and J by 7 bases, with 16 bases between.

The chain is built from TRBV6-1 and TRBJ2-3; 7 bases are shared with TRBD2. Germline V gene lookup returns CDR1 MNHNS and CDR2 SASEGT. The CDR3 totals 19 residues. Trimming cost V 2 bases and J 0 bases; bases outside gene matches: 14. This chain's CDR3 is CASSEFLPGGTYSTDTQYF. The CDR3 DNA is TGTGCCAGCAGTGAATTTCTTCCGGGAGGAACTTATAGCACAGATACGCAGTATTTT.

The V call is TRBV4-1, the J call TRBJ2-1, with 8 bases aligning to TRBD2. The germline gives CDR1 MGHRA, CDR2 YSYEKL. Germline trimming cut 1 base from V and 7 bases from J; bases unmatched to any gene: 12. CDR3 length equals 17 residues. CDR3 region: CASSQGGVAGGRNEQFF. The DNA of the CDR3 is TGCGCCAGCAGCCAAGGGGGTGTGGCGGGAGGAAGGAATGAGCAGTTCTTC.

The rearrangement links TRBV19 to TRBJ2-2, with a weak D call TRBD1 (6 bases). Deletions cut 2 bases from V and 4 bases from J, with 14 bases between. The CDR3 consists of 16 residues. Germline V lookup: CDR1 LNHDA, CDR2 SQIVND (reference sequence). CDR3 nucleotides: TGTGCCAGTAGTATACCCTGGGGGCCGGGCACCGGGGAGCTGTTTTTT. Amino acid sequence: CASSIPWGPGTGELFF. The complete variable domain, with remaining parts taken from reference TRBV19 and TRBJ2-2, reads DGGITQSPKYLFRKEGQNVTLSCEQNLNHDAMYWYRQDPGQGLRLIYYSQIVNDFQKGDIAEGYSVSREKKESFPLTVTSAQKNPTAFYLCASSIPWGPGTGELFFGEGSRLTVL.

The chain combines TRBV6-2 or TRBV6-3 with TRBJ1-2; D is possibly TRBD1 (6 bases). V lost 5 bases to trimming and J lost 5 bases, with 12 bases between them. In germline, CDR1 is MNHEY, CDR2 SVGEGT. This CDR3 contains 13 residues. CDR3 nucleotides: TGTGCCAGCAGTCCGGACAGCTCGTATGGCTACACCTTC. It translates to CASSPDSSYGYTF.

J is TRBJ1-2 and V is TRBV5-1, with D perhaps matching TRBD1 (5 bases). CDR1 and CDR2 (germline): SGHRS, YFSETQ. V was shortened by 0 bases and J by 2 bases, with 8 bases between the two germline ends. The CDR3 has 14 residues. The CDR3 bases are TGCGCCAGCAGCTTGGAGACAGTCAACTATGGCTACACCTTC. As protein: CASSLETVNYGYTF.

The gene calls are TRBV3-1 (or the pseudogene TRBV3-2) and TRBJ2-7; maybe TRBD2 (6 bases). In germline, CDR1 is LGHDT, CDR2 YNNKEL (reference sequence). CDR3 length equals 15 residues. The V end lost 4 bases, the J end lost 2 bases, and 15 bases lay between the germline ends. As DNA, the CDR3 is TGTGCCAGCAGCCCCCAGGGTGGGGGGACCTACGAGCAGTACTTC. It yields the protein CASSPQGGGTYEQYF.

CDR3 sequence reads: CASSRGLAGNSYEQYF. Here the CDR3 DNA reads TGTGCCAGCTCAAGGGGACTAGCGGGGAACTCCTACGAGCAGTACTTC. The chain uses TRBV18 and TRBJ2-7, with 13 positions matching TRBD2. Trimming removed 5 bases from V and 0 bases from J; junction bases left unmatched: 4. Germline V gives CDR1 KGHSH, CDR2 LQKENI. The CDR3 length is 16 residues.